This T cell receptor (beta chain) was sequenced in a study of cytomegalovirus exposure and HLA in healthy donors. Study-level background: Of all 400 or so donors who were genotyped, roughly 81% belonged to the Caucasian-associated ancestry cluster.

Vbeta (60) and Jbeta (13) primers were used in the PCR. Profiling relied on immunoSEQ multiplex PCR, and the TCRdb table lists in-frame clones only, not all of them. The sample carries about 160,000 clones, about three quarters recorded once. The germline gives CDR1 SGHRS, CDR2 YFSETQ. This CDR3 has 15 amino acids. Trimming took 0 bases from V and 1 from J, leaving 5 bases between them. General observations from the study: By HLA locus, TCR association rates varied in a later analysis, with DRB1 showing the most and HLA-C the fewest. Later analysis suggested most CMV-associated TCR beta chains were HLA-restricted. V- and J-gene trimming in TCR beta was tied to a missense DCLRE1C variant by an analysis performed later.

As regards this clone: Its antigen is unidentified.

The V and J genes are TRBV5-1 and TRBJ2-6; D remains unclear. The sequencing sample was made of PBMCs. The TCR was taken from a man aged 18 to 35 in good health and CMV-seropositive. CDR3 coding DNA: TGCGCCAGCAGCTTGGCTTTATCTGGGGCCAACGTCCTGACTTTC. It codes for CASSLALSGANVLTF.